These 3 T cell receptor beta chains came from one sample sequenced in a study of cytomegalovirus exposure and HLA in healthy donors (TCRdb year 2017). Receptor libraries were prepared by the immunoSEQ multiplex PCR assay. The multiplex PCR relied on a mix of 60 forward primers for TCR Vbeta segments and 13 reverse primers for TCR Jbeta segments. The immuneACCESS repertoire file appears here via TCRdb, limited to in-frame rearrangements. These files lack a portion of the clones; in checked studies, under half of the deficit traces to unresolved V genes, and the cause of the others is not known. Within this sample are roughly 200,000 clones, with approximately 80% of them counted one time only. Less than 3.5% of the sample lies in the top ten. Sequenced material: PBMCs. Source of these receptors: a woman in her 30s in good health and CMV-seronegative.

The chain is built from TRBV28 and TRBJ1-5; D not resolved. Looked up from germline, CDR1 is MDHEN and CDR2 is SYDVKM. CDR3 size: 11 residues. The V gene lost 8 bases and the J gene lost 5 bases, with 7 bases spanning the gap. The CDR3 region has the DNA TGTGCCAGCGGGAGATATCAGCCCCAGCATTTT. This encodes CASGRYQPQHF. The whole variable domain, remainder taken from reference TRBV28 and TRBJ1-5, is DVKVTQSSRYLVKRTGEKVFLECVQDMDHENMFWYRQDPGLGLRLIYFSYDVKMKEKGDIPEGYSVSREKKERFSLILESASTNQTSMYLCASGRYQPQHFGDGTRLSIL.

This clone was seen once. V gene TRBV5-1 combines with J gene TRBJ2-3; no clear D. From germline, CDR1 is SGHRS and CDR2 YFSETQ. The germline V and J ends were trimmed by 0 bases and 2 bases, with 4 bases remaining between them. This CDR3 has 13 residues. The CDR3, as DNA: TGCGCCAGCAGCTTGGGTCACACAGATACGCAGTATTTT. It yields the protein CASSLGHTDTQYF.

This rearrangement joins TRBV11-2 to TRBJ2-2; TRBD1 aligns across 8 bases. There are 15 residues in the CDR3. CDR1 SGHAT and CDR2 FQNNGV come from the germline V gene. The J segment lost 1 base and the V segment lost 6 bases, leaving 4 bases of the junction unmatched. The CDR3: CASRSGTGNTGELFF. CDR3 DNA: TGTGCCAGCAGATCCGGGACAGGGAACACCGGGGAGCTGTTTTTT.